The subject of this entry is one TCR beta chain. The repertoire was sequenced with immunoSEQ multiplex PCR; TCRdb's copy has only in-frame clones and lacks some. The sample includes 35,000 to 50,000 clones, 70% to 90% of them seen just once. These data originate in a study of control samples from healthy donors and cancer patients. From germline, CDR1 is LGHNA and CDR2 YNFKEQ. This CDR3 has 15 amino acids. The junction had 7 bases not matched to a gene; V was cut back by 0 bases and J by 8 bases. The gene calls are TRBV4-2 and TRBJ1-2; 9 bases match TRBD1. This TCR came from a man in his fifties or sixties in good health. The sample taken for sequencing was blood. The CDR3 here is CASSQDYRGLGGYTF. Written as DNA, the CDR3 is TGTGCCAGCAGCCAAGATTACAGGGGGCTGGGCGGCTACACCTTC.